These 10 T cell receptor beta chains came from one sample sequenced in a study of T cell repertoires in cytomegalovirus infection (dated by TCRdb to the late 2010s). The listed sequencing device is Illumina HiSeq 1500. TCRdb trimmed public reads at Q25 via fastp, called clones via MiXCR and kept in-frame beta chains. A single entry per CDR3 protein holds the most common genes and DNA from its merged rows. Recorded for this sample are 200,000 to 250,000 distinct CDR3 sequences; about 40% of them occurred a single time. 55% to 60% of the sample is taken by the ten largest. Interpreted using the paper, the treatment or condition label stands for: in vitro stimulation with specific CMV peptide epitopes to enrich CMV-specific T cells. Their antigen targets remain unknown. Material: CD8+ T cells from cultured PBMCs, obtained from culture after CMV antigen stimulation. These TCRs come from a human donor in good health (CMV status not recorded). Some clones in this sample may be carry-over from other donors' samples.

This clonotype was seen many times. This chain links TRBV7-9 with TRBJ2-1; TRBD2 agrees at 11 bases. After removal of 5 bases from V and 8 bases from J, the junction contained 8 bases not matched to a gene. Germline V gives CDR1 SEHNR, CDR2 FQNEAQ (reference sequence). The CDR3 has 15 amino acids. CDR3 loop: CASSLSGRASDEQFF. CDR3 coding DNA: TGTGCCAGCAGCCTTAGCGGGAGGGCTTCCGATGAGCAGTTCTTC.

Notes on this clonotype: Relative to the germline gene, one junction end is altered; a read error may explain this. V is TRBV25-1 and J is TRBJ2-7; D may be TRBD2 (6 bases). Germline CDR1 MGHDK, CDR2 SYGVNS. The CDR3 has 16 amino acids. This CDR3 is CASSEWRESGTYEMYF. The CDR3 DNA follows: TGTGCAAGCAGTGAATGGAGGGAGTCGGGGACCTACGAGATGTACTTC.

J is TRBJ2-7 and V is TRBV27; 9 nucleotides line up with TRBD1. Germline V gene data show CDR1 as MNHEY and CDR2 as SMNVEV (reference sequence). Germline trimming cut 6 bases from V and 5 bases from J; bases unmatched to any gene: 11. The length of the CDR3 is 15 residues. CDR3 sequence: CASRPWGTGNHEQYF. For the CDR3, the DNA is TGTGCCAGCAGACCTTGGGGGACAGGGAACCACGAGCAGTACTTC.

This clonotype was detected many times. The chain employs TRBV7-2 and TRBJ2-7; D may match TRBD1 or TRBD2 (5 bases each). The V end lost 7 bases, the J end lost 0 bases, and 10 bases lay between the germline ends. The V gene's germline CDR1 is SGHTA and CDR2 FQGNSA. The CDR3 totals 13 residues. The CDR3 here is CASKRGSSYEQYF. CDR3 in DNA: TGTGCCAGCAAGAGGGGCTCCTCCTACGAGCAGTACTTC.

The chain is built from TRBV7-3 and TRBJ2-1; D possibly corresponds to TRBD2 (6 bases). V was cut by 5 bases and J by 5 bases, with 10 bases left in between. Germline V gene lookup returns CDR1 SGHTA and CDR2 FQGTGA. The CDR3 runs 13 residues. The CDR3 loop is CASSQRLDNEQFF. As DNA, the CDR3 is TGTGCCAGCAGCCAAAGACTAGACAATGAGCAGTTCTTC.

V gene TRBV27 combines with J gene TRBJ2-7, with TRBD2 matching 7 bases. Trimming took 5 bases from V and 2 from J; bases not matched to a gene: 9. Germline-derived CDR1 and CDR2 are MNHEY and SMNVEV (reference sequence). The CDR3 is 15 residues long. The CDR3 loop is CASSVGGLAAYEQYF. As DNA, the CDR3 is TGTGCCAGCAGTGTCGGTGGGCTAGCGGCCTACGAGCAGTACTTC.

This clonotype was seen more than once but under ten times. The V gene is TRBV6-5, the J gene TRBJ2-7; perhaps D is TRBD1 or TRBD2 (6 bases each). Trimming removed 3 bases from V and 0 bases from J, with 18 bases in between. Per germline, CDR1 MNHEY and CDR2 SVGAGI. The CDR3 has 17 residues. The CDR3 loop is CASSYRGWGASSYEQYF. DNA for the CDR3: TGTGCCAGCAGTTATCGTGGGTGGGGGGCTTCCTCCTACGAGCAGTACTTC.

This clonotype came up many times. This chain connects TRBV7-6 to TRBJ2-3; 8 bases map to TRBD2. There are 17 residues in the CDR3. The V and J ends lost 2 bases and 2 bases, in that order; junction bases with no gene match: 9. Germline CDR1 is SGHVS and CDR2 is FNYEAQ. This CDR3 is CASSLTSRGGNTDTQYF. Written as DNA, the CDR3 is TGTGCCAGCAGCTTAACTAGTCGGGGGGGCAACACAGATACGCAGTATTTT.

This clonotype was found a few times. The chain has TRBV6-1 and TRBJ1-6, with D possibly matching TRBD1 (6 bases). The germline V gene encodes CDR1 MNHNS and CDR2 SASEGT. V was clipped by 2 bases and J by 8 bases, with 16 bases between them. CDR3 length: 16 amino acids. The CDR3 DNA is TGTGCCAGCAGTGAACGGGGTGACAGGTATGATTCACCCCTCCACTTT. Protein: CASSERGDRYDSPLHF.

The rearrangement links TRBV20-1 to TRBJ1-4; 7 bases agree with TRBD1. Germline V gene sequence: CDR1 DFQATT, CDR2 SNEGSKA (reference sequence). V gave up 6 bases and J gave up 8 bases; unmatched junction bases: 9. This CDR3 region has 13 residues. This CDR3 reads CSAPSGTDEKLFF. The CDR3 nucleotides are TGCAGTGCCCCCTCGGGGACAGACGAAAAACTGTTTTTT.